Each of the 29 T cell receptor beta chains below was sequenced from the same sample in a study of T cell clonotyping in hematopoietic cell transplantation. Some clones are missing from TCRdb's copy, which holds only in-frame ones; the method was immunoSEQ multiplex PCR. Among approximately 6,200 clones listed, approximately 91% were seen once. Material: peripheral blood mononuclear cells, obtained 100 days after allogeneic stem cell transplant. The origin of the receptors is a female patient between 50 and 59 years old who had an allogeneic stem cell transplant from a related donor, so the T cells may come from the graft donor. Some clones in this sample may be carry-over from other donors' samples.

This rearrangement joins TRBV27 to TRBJ2-1, with TRBD2 identical over 10 bases. This CDR3 has 16 amino acids. Trimming cost V 3 bases and J 7 bases; bases outside gene matches: 9. Germline V gene lookup returns CDR1 MNHEY and CDR2 SMNVEV (reference sequence). The CDR3 loop reads CASSLGSGGTKNEQFF. The CDR3 DNA is TGTGCCAGCAGTTTGGGTAGCGGGGGGACGAAGAATGAGCAGTTCTTC.

This chain joins TRBV2 and TRBJ2-1; tentatively, D is TRBD2 (6 bases). The CDR3 loop spans 14 amino acids. V lost 7 bases and J 4 bases, leaving 14 bases between the germline ends. Germline CDR1 and CDR2: SNHLY and FYNNEI. The DNA for the CDR3 is TGTGCCAGCAACACCGCCCGGGGGTACAATGAGCAGTTCTTC. Encoded protein: CASNTARGYNEQFF.

The chain uses TRBV7-3 and TRBJ2-3; TRBD2 matches at 8 bases. CDR3 size: 16 residues. Trimming cost V 3 bases and J 2 bases; bases outside gene matches: 7. Per the germline V gene, CDR1 is SGHTA and CDR2 is FQGTGA. The CDR3: CASSLGWRGDTDTQYF. DNA for the CDR3: TGTGCCAGCAGCTTGGGGTGGCGGGGGGACACAGATACGCAGTATTTT.

The J gene is TRBJ2-5, the V gene TRBV28, with D unresolved. This CDR3 comprises 14 residues. Germline V lookup: CDR1 MDHEN, CDR2 SYDVKM. Trimming took 0 bases from V and 0 from J, leaving 5 bases between them. The CDR3 loop reads CASSLWDYQETQYF. CDR3 DNA: TGTGCCAGCAGTTTATGGGATTACCAAGAGACCCAGTACTTC.

For this clone: Other DNA sequences in this sample translate to the same CDR3. This chain joins TRBV30 and TRBJ1-1; D remains unclear. The CDR3 loop spans 11 amino acids. The germline V gene encodes CDR1 GTSNPN and CDR2 SVGIG (reference sequence). V lost 0 bases and J 6 bases, leaving 5 bases between the germline ends. CDR3 bases: TGTGCCTGGAGTGTACTTTCTGAAGCTTTCTTT. Translating gives CAWSVLSEAFF.

CDR3 residues: CASSLNKGDEQYF. Here the CDR3 DNA reads TGTGCCAGCAGCTTAAATAAGGGTGACGAGCAGTACTTC. This chain joins TRBV7-8 and TRBJ2-7; D is uncertain. Germline values: CDR1 SGHVS, CDR2 FQNEAQ. This CDR3 has 13 residues. V dropped 2 bases and J dropped 5 bases, with 10 bases sitting between them.

The chain employs TRBV18 and TRBJ2-3; D is possibly TRBD1 (6 bases). Germline CDR1 is KGHSH and CDR2 is LQKENI. This CDR3 is 14 amino acids long. Trimming cost V 3 bases and J 2 bases, with 9 bases left between them. CDR3 residues: CASSPDRYTDTQYF. In DNA form, the CDR3 reads TGTGCCAGCTCACCGGACAGATACACAGATACGCAGTATTTT.

The chain recombines TRBV6-1 with TRBJ1-1; tentative D call: TRBD1 (5 bases). Germline assignment: CDR1 MNHNS and CDR2 SASEGT. CDR3 length: 12 amino acids. V gave up 6 bases and J gave up 6 bases, with 11 bases separating them. This CDR3 is CASSLKTAEAFF. CDR3 nucleotides: TGTGCCAGCAGCCTGAAGACAGCTGAAGCTTTCTTT.

V gene TRBV7-2 combines with J gene TRBJ1-2; D remains ambiguous. The CDR3 consists of 12 residues. V was trimmed by 6 bases and J by 7 bases, leaving 12 bases between them. From germline, CDR1 is SGHTA and CDR2 FQGNSA. The CDR3 nucleotides read TGTGCCAGCAGGAGTGCTTGGGGTGGCTACACCTTC. Protein product: CASRSAWGGYTF. Drawing the rest from reference TRBV7-2 and TRBJ1-2, the complete variable domain is GAGVSQSPSNKVTEKGKDVELRCDPISGHTALYWYRQSLGQGLEFLIYFQGNSAPDKSGLPSDRFSAERTGGSVSTLTIQRTQQEDSAVYLCASRSAWGGYTFGSGTRLTVV.

This sequence joins TRBV2 and TRBJ2-2; the D is unclear. Trimming cost V 6 bases and J 7 bases, with 12 bases left between them. Germline-derived CDR1 and CDR2 are SNHLY and FYNNEI. CDR3 length: 13 amino acids. The CDR3 DNA reads as TGTGCCAGCAGGGTTCTTTTGGGCGGGGAGCTGTTTTTT. This gives the protein CASRVLLGGELFF.

This chain links TRBV7-2 with TRBJ2-7; 9 bases agree with TRBD1. The germline V gene has CDR1 SGHTA and CDR2 FQGNSA. V was pared by 1 base and J by 2 bases, with 6 bases of the junction left unmatched. This CDR3 comprises 16 residues. The CDR3 DNA reads TGTGCCAGCAGCTTAGATCGCGGGACAGGGACCTACGAGCAGTACTTC. This sequence encodes CASSLDRGTGTYEQYF.

DNA of the CDR3: TGTGCCAGCAGTCCCCCAGTCGCTAACTATGGCTACACCTTC. This translates into CASSPPVANYGYTF. This sequence joins TRBV2 and TRBJ1-2; the D is unclear. Trimming took off 5 bases at V and 0 bases at J, with 10 bases between the two ends. This CDR3 is built from 14 residues. Germline V gene sequence: CDR1 SNHLY, CDR2 FYNNEI.

This chain connects TRBV9 to TRBJ2-1; 13 bases map to TRBD2. Germline V gene data show CDR1 as SGDLS and CDR2 as YYNGEE. Unmatched junction bases numbered 3, after V lost 0 bases and J lost 9 bases. This CDR3 is built from 15 residues. DNA for the CDR3: TGTGCCAGCAGCGTAGAAACTAGCGGGGGGGCTGAGCAGTTCTTC. Translating it yields CASSVETSGGAEQFF.

The chain uses TRBV28 and TRBJ2-7; weak D call: TRBD1 (5 bases). The CDR3 sequence is 12 residues long. Germline loops: CDR1 MDHEN, CDR2 SYDVKM. V lost 6 bases, J lost 6 bases, and 12 bases lay in between. CDR3 sequence (DNA): TGTGCCAGCAGGCAGGGAAAGGGCGAGCAGTACTTC. Translation gives CASRQGKGEQYF.

This clone is labeled medium-sized. V and J are TRBV2 and TRBJ1-6, with D maybe TRBD1 (6 bases). Trimming removed 6 bases at V and 4 bases at J, with 10 bases between. Germline loops: CDR1 SNHLY, CDR2 FYNNEI. The length of the CDR3 is 14 residues. CDR3 nucleotide sequence: TGTGCCAGCAGAATCAGGGGATATAATTCACCCCTCCACTTT. Its translation: CASRIRGYNSPLHF.

The chain is built from TRBV9 and TRBJ1-3; no clear D. Germline CDR1 and CDR2: SGDLS and YYNGEE. The CDR3 is 17 amino acids. V was trimmed by 0 bases and J by 0 bases, leaving 13 bases between them. The CDR3 DNA reads as TGTGCCAGCAGCGTAGACGGACGGGATCGCTCTGGAAACACCATATATTTT. Encoded protein: CASSVDGRDRSGNTIYF.

This chain uses TRBV28 with TRBJ1-2, with a weak D call TRBD1 (6 bases). Trimming stripped 3 bases from V and 0 bases from J, with 14 bases between. Germline lookup yields CDR1 MDHEN and CDR2 SYDVKM. CDR3 length: 16 residues. CDR3 protein: CASSFGGGPSNYGYTF. CDR3 nucleotides: TGTGCCAGCAGTTTTGGGGGCGGCCCTTCTAACTATGGCTACACCTTC.

The chain has TRBV7-8 and TRBJ1-1, with 9 bases identical to TRBD1. V trimming: 0 bases; J trimming: 0 bases; junction bases outside the gene matches: 8. The CDR3 has 18 amino acids. Germline V gene lookup returns CDR1 SGHVS and CDR2 FQNEAQ. This CDR3 reads CASSLAGGTGIMNTEAFF. The CDR3 nucleotides read TGTGCCAGCAGCTTAGCCGGAGGGACAGGGATCATGAACACTGAAGCTTTCTTT.

The V gene is TRBV29-1, the J gene TRBJ1-1; TRBD1 might be the D (5 bases). The V gene's germline CDR1 is SQVTM and CDR2 ANQGSEA. Trimming pared 7 bases from V and 3 bases from J, leaving 15 bases between. The CDR3 length is 13 residues. The CDR3 DNA sequence: TGCAGCGGGAGCGCGGGGGGGGACACTGAAGCTTTCTTT. Its protein is CSGSAGGDTEAFF.

The chain employs TRBV5-6 and TRBJ2-7; possibly TRBD1 or TRBD2 for D (6 bases each). Trimming removed 0 bases at V and 2 bases at J, with 9 bases between. The germline gives CDR1 SGHDT, CDR2 YYEEEE. CDR3 length: 14 amino acids. CDR3 sequence reads: CASSLGGDTYEQYF. The DNA for the CDR3 is TGTGCCAGCAGCTTGGGGGGGGACACCTACGAGCAGTACTTC.

This clone was picked up one time. The chain employs TRBV5-4 and TRBJ2-7; 10 bases fit TRBD2. The ends lost 0 bases at V and 4 bases at J; junction bases unmatched: 7. The CDR3 is 16 amino acids. CDR1 and CDR2 (germline): SGHNT, YYREEE (reference sequence). The DNA of the CDR3 is TGTGCCAGCAGCTTGGGAGGCGTACTAGCGGGATACGAGCAGTACTTC. Amino acids: CASSLGGVLAGYEQYF. Filled out from reference TRBV5-4 and TRBJ2-7, the complete variable domain reads ETGVTQSPTHLIKTRGQQVTLRCSSQSGHNTVSWYQQALGQGPQFIFQYYREEENGRGNFPPRFSGLQFPNYSSELNVNALELDDSALYLCASSLGGVLAGYEQYFGPGTRLTVT.

This rearrangement joins TRBV2 to TRBJ2-7; a possible D gene is TRBD2 (6 bases). Germline V gene data show CDR1 as SNHLY and CDR2 as FYNNEI. The CDR3 sequence is 12 residues long. The V end was cut by 6 bases, the J end by 6 bases, with 12 bases between. CDR3 sequence reads: CASRRDSPEQYF. The CDR3, as DNA: TGTGCCAGCAGGCGGGACTCTCCCGAGCAGTACTTC.

V usage is TRBV7-8 and J usage is TRBJ2-3; a weak D match, TRBD2 (6 bases). Per the germline V gene, CDR1 is SGHVS and CDR2 is FQNEAQ. Trimming took 5 bases from V and 2 from J, leaving 14 bases between them. The CDR3 runs 15 residues. The CDR3 region has the DNA TGTGCCAGCAGCCCACCGGGAGTCTCCACAGATACGCAGTATTTT. Its translation: CASSPPGVSTDTQYF. The variable domain in full, with the rest retrieved from reference TRBV7-8 and TRBJ2-3, is GAGVSQSPRYKVAKRGQDVALRCDPISGHVSLFWYQQALGQGPEFLTYFQNEAQLDKSGLPSDRFFAERPEGSVSTLKIQRTQQEDSAVYLCASSPPGVSTDTQYFGPGTRLTVL.

The chain employs TRBV6-1 and TRBJ1-1; D uncertain. Germline CDR1 is MNHNS and CDR2 is SASEGT. This CDR3 spans 12 amino acids. Trimming pared 2 bases from V and 7 bases from J, leaving 8 bases between. The CDR3 bases are TGTGCCAGCAGTGAAAATTACATTGAAGCTTTCTTT. This sequence encodes CASSENYIEAFF.

The CDR3 here is CASRSERDMNTEAFF. CDR3 DNA: TGTGCCAGCAGGTCCGAGAGGGACATGAACACTGAAGCTTTCTTT. J is TRBJ1-1 and V is TRBV2, with a weak D call TRBD1 (6 bases). The CDR3 has 15 amino acids. V was pared by 6 bases and J by 0 bases, with 14 bases between. Germline V lookup: CDR1 SNHLY, CDR2 FYNNEI.

The rearrangement uses TRBV2 and TRBJ1-1, with 7 bases lining up with TRBD1. The CDR3 contains 12 residues. V dropped 9 bases and J dropped 1; count of bases not matched to a gene: 2. The germline V gene encodes CDR1 SNHLY and CDR2 FYNNEI. The CDR3: CARRTGNTEAFF. DNA of the CDR3: TGTGCCAGACGGACAGGGAACACTGAAGCTTTCTTT.

This clone was seen more than once but under ten times. The chain joins TRBV30 to TRBJ1-5; D is unclear. V gave up 6 bases and J gave up 3 bases, with 12 bases separating them. The CDR3 sequence is 13 residues long. The germline V gene has CDR1 GTSNPN and CDR2 SVGIG (reference sequence). For the CDR3, the DNA is TGTGCCTGCACAGAGGACGACAATCAGCCCCAGCATTTT. Encoded protein: CACTEDDNQPQHF. The full variable domain, rest sourced from reference TRBV30 and TRBJ1-5, is SQTIHQWPATLVQPVGSPLSLECTVEGTSNPNLYWYRQAAGRGLQLLFYSVGIGQISSEVPQNLSASRPQDRQFILSSKKLLLSDSGFYLCACTEDDNQPQHFGDGTRLSIL.

A single count supports this clone. V usage is TRBV14 and J usage is TRBJ1-2; D unclear. CDR3 length: 15 residues. Trimming took off 1 base at V and 1 base at J, with 10 bases between the two ends. Germline CDR1 reads SGHDN; CDR2 reads FVKESK. CDR3 in DNA: TGTGCCAGCAGCCAAGTAGGGAACCTTAACTATGGCTACACCTTC. Translated, it gives CASSQVGNLNYGYTF.

The chain recombines TRBV13 with TRBJ1-1, with TRBD1 matching over 7 bases. This CDR3 region has 14 residues. Trimming cost V 4 bases and J 8 bases; bases outside gene matches: 10. Germline loops: CDR1 PRHDT, CDR2 FYEKMQ (reference sequence). The CDR3 nucleotides read TGTGCCAGCAGCTCGACCACAGGGGCTGGGGAAGCTTTCTTT. Its translation: CASSSTTGAGEAFF.